This entry features one T cell receptor beta chain sequence. Germline lookup yields CDR1 MNHNY and CDR2 SVGAGI (reference sequence). Losses at the gene ends were 1 base for V and 7 bases for J; bases not matched to a gene: 9. The CDR3 runs 16 residues. Only in-frame clones appear in the TCRdb table, and some are missing; sequencing was by immunoSEQ multiplex PCR. The table shows just under 100,000 clones, with about 94% occurring only once. The data stem from a study of T cell changes during pregnancy in multiple sclerosis. This TCR was recovered from a female donor with multiple sclerosis, enrolled in a pregnancy study. V usage is TRBV6-6 and J usage is TRBJ2-1; TRBD1 aligns across 8 bases. This material consisted of peripheral blood, taken after pregnancy. As DNA, the CDR3 is TGTGCCAGCAGTTACTTCTACAGGGGGGACTGGAATGAGCAGTTCTTC. Its translation is CASSYFYRGDWNEQFF.